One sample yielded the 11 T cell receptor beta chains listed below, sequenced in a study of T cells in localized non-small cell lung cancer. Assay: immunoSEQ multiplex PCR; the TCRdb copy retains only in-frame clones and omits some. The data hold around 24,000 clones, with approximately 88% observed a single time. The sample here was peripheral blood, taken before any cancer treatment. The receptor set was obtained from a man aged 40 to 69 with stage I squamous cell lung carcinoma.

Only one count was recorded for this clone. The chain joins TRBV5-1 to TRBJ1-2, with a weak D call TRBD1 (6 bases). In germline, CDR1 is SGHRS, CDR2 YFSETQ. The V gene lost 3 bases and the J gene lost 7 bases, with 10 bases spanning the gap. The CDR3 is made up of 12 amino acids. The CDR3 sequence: CASSSDSRGYTF. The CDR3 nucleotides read TGCGCCAGCAGCTCGGACAGTCGTGGCTACACCTTC.

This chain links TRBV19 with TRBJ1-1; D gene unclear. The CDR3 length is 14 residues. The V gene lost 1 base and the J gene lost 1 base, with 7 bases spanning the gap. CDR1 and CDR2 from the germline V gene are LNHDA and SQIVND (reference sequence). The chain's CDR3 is CASSIGPANTEAFF. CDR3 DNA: TGTGCCAGTAGTATAGGGCCGGCGAACACTGAAGCTTTCTTT. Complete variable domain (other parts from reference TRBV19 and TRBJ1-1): DGGITQSPKYLFRKEGQNVTLSCEQNLNHDAMYWYRQDPGQGLRLIYYSQIVNDFQKGDIAEGYSVSREKKESFPLTVTSAQKNPTAFYLCASSIGPANTEAFFGQGTRLTVV.

CDR3: CAKSTEAFF. CDR3 sequence (DNA): TGTGCGAAATCCACTGAAGCTTTCTTT. The chain combines TRBV12-2 with TRBJ1-1. TRBV12-2 is designated a pseudogene. The CDR3 extends over 9 amino acids.

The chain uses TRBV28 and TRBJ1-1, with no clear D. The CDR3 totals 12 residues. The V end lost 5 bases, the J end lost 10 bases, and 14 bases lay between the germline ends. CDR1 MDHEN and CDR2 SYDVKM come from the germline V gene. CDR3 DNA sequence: TGTGCCAGCAGTCCCTCGGCGCTCCGAGCTTTCTTT. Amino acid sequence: CASSPSALRAFF. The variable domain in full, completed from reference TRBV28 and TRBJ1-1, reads DVKVTQSSRYLVKRTGEKVFLECVQDMDHENMFWYRQDPGLGLRLIYFSYDVKMKEKGDIPEGYSVSREKKERFSLILESASTNQTSMYLCASSPSALRAFFGQGTRLTVV.

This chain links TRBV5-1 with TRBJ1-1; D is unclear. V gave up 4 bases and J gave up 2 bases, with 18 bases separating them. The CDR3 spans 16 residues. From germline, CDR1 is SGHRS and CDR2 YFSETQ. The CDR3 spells CASSQATGLLNTEAFF. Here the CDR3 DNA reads TGCGCCAGCAGCCAAGCCACCGGCCTTCTCAACACTGAAGCTTTCTTT.

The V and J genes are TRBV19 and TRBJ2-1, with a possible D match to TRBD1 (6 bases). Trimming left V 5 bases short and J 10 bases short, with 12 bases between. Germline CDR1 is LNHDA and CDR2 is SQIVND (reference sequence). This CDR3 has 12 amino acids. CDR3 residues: CASSRDQGEQFF. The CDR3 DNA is TGTGCCAGTAGTCGGGACCAGGGGGAGCAGTTCTTC.

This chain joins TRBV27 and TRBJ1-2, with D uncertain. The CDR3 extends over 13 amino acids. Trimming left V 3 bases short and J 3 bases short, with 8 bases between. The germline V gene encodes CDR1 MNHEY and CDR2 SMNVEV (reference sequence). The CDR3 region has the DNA TGTGCCAGCAGTTTGGGGAGTTACTATGGCTACACCTTC. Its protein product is CASSLGSYYGYTF.

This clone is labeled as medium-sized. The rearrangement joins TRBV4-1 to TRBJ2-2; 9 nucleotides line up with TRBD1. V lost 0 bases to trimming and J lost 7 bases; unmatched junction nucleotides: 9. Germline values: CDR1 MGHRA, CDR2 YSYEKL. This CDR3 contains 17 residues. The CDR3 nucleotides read TGCGCCAGCAGCCAAGAGTCGGGACAGGGTTTCGGCGGGGAGCTGTTTTTT. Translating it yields CASSQESGQGFGGELFF.

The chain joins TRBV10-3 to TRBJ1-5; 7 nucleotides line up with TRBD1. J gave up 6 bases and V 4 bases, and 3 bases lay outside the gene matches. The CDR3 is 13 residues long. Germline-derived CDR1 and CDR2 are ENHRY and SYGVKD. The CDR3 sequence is CAISGAGGQPQHF. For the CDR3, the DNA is TGTGCCATCAGTGGGGCAGGGGGTCAGCCCCAGCATTTT.

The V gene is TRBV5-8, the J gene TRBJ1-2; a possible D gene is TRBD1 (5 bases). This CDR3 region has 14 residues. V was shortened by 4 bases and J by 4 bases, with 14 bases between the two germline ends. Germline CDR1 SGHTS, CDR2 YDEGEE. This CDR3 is CASSTPWGSYGYTF. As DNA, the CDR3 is TGTGCCAGCAGCACTCCGTGGGGGTCCTATGGCTACACCTTC.

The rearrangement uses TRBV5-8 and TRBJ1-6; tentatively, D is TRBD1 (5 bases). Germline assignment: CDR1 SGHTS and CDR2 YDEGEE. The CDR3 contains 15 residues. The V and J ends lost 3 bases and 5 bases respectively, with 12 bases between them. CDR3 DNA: TGTGCCAGCAGCTGGGGGTATGGAGATAATTCACCCCTCCACTTT. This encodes CASSWGYGDNSPLHF.